The 21 T cell receptor beta chains given below trace back to one sample, sequenced in a study of cytomegalovirus exposure and HLA in healthy donors. PCR primers comprised 60 Vbeta and 13 Jbeta primers. TCRdb's copy holds only in-frame clones and misses some; the assay was immunoSEQ multiplex PCR. The data hold 100,000 to 150,000 clones, with around 78% observed a single time. The sample consisted of PBMCs. These receptors came from a woman aged 40 to 50 in good health and CMV-seronegative.

This chain joins TRBV27 and TRBJ2-7; the D is unclear. The CDR3 consists of 13 residues. Trimming took off 2 bases at V and 2 bases at J, with 7 bases between the two ends. The V gene's germline CDR1 is MNHEY and CDR2 SMNVEV (reference sequence). The CDR3 loop reads CASSLAQTYEQYF. The DNA for the CDR3 is TGTGCCAGCAGTTTAGCCCAGACCTACGAGCAGTACTTC.

The chain joins TRBV7-2 to TRBJ2-7, with unresolved D. Germline V gives CDR1 SGHTA, CDR2 FQGNSA. Trimming cost V 1 base and J 9 bases, with 7 bases left between them. The CDR3 is 11 residues long. CDR3 nucleotides: TGTGCCAGCAGCTTAGGAGTGGTGCAGTACTTC. Its translation is CASSLGVVQYF.

This clone appeared a few times. The rearrangement links TRBV25-1 to TRBJ2-5; a weak D match, TRBD2 (5 bases). Germline-derived CDR1 and CDR2 are MGHDK and SYGVNS. The CDR3 is made up of 16 amino acids. Trimming removed 3 bases at V and 5 bases at J, with 19 bases between. The CDR3 loop is CASSDLGENLGETQYF. The CDR3 coding sequence is TGTGCCAGCAGTGACCTCGGGGAGAACCTCGGGGAGACCCAGTACTTC.

The V gene is TRBV2, the J gene TRBJ2-7, with 12 bases that match TRBD2. Losses at the gene ends were 6 bases for V and 0 bases for J; bases not matched to a gene: 3. Germline V gene data show CDR1 as SNHLY and CDR2 as FYNNEI. The CDR3 consists of 15 residues. Here the CDR3 DNA reads TGTGCCAGCAGCCCGACTAGCGGGGGCTCCTACGAGCAGTACTTC. Protein sequence: CASSPTSGGSYEQYF.

This clone was counted between two and nine times. The J gene is TRBJ2-5, the V gene TRBV28, with 10 bases aligning to TRBD1. The tail of the sequence fits TRBJ2-7 better, so the J call may be wrong. CDR1 and CDR2 from the germline V gene are MDHEN and SYDVKM. The CDR3 extends over 17 amino acids. The CDR3 coding sequence is TGTGCCAGCAGTTACCCCGGGACAGGGGACAAGTTCTACGAGCAGTACTTC. This gives the protein CASSYPGTGDKFYEQYF.

This clone was counted a few times. The V and J genes are TRBV11-2 and TRBJ2-7; D may be TRBD1 (6 bases). Between the trimmed V and J ends, which lost 5 bases and 6 bases, there was a span of 14 bases. Germline lookup yields CDR1 SGHAT and CDR2 FQNNGV. The CDR3 extends over 13 amino acids. The CDR3 region has the DNA TGTGCCAGCAGCGTATCGCCAGGGGCCGAGCAGTACTTC. This translates into CASSVSPGAEQYF.

This clone was recorded once. The rearrangement links TRBV15 to TRBJ1-1; no definite D call. The germline CDR1 and CDR2 sequences are LNHNV and YYDKDF (reference sequence). CDR3 length equals 14 residues. V was cut by 0 bases and J by 3 bases, with 8 bases left in between. CDR3 DNA: TGTGCCACCAGCAGAGAGGCCAGGCACACTGAAGCTTTCTTT. Translated: CATSREARHTEAFF. Filled out from reference TRBV15 and TRBJ1-1, the complete variable domain reads DAMVIQNPRYQVTQFGKPVTLSCSQTLNHNVMYWYQQKSSQAPKLLFHYYDKDFNNEADTPDNFQSRRPNTSFCFLDIRSPGLGDTAMYLCATSREARHTEAFFGQGTRLTVV.

The chain links TRBV2 to TRBJ1-1; maybe TRBD1 (6 bases). This CDR3 has 13 amino acids. CDR1 SNHLY and CDR2 FYNNEI come from the germline V gene. Trimming removed 8 bases from V and 1 base from J, with 11 bases in between. The CDR3 region has the DNA TGTGCCAGCTCGGAACAGGGGAACACTGAAGCTTTCTTT. Protein: CASSEQGNTEAFF.

V gene TRBV7-2 combines with J gene TRBJ2-3; 7 bases are shared with TRBD2. V lost 4 bases, J lost 6 bases, and 7 bases stayed unmatched. The CDR3 is 14 amino acids. Looked up from germline, CDR1 is SGHTA and CDR2 is FQGNSA. The CDR3 DNA is TGTGCCAGCAGCTCTGGCGGGAGATGGGATACGCAGTATTTT. As protein: CASSSGGRWDTQYF.

V usage is TRBV27 and J usage is TRBJ2-7; possible D gene TRBD1, 6 bases. Trimming took 4 bases from V and 1 from J, leaving 11 bases between them. CDR3 size: 14 residues. Germline CDR1 and CDR2: MNHEY and SMNVEV (reference sequence). The CDR3 reads CASSSMGASYEQYF. The CDR3 DNA is TGTGCCAGCAGTTCGATGGGGGCATCCTACGAGCAGTACTTC.

Concerning this clone: A junction end diverges from the germline sequence, so it may reflect a read error. V gene TRBV7-9 combines with J gene TRBJ1-1; TRBD1 aligns across 8 bases. The germline V gene encodes CDR1 SEHNR and CDR2 FQNEAQ (reference sequence). This CDR3 contains 19 residues. CDR3 amino acids: CSSSDSYGTGHSPLDEAFF. The CDR3 DNA reads TGTTCCAGCAGCGACTCTTACGGGACAGGCCACTCTCCCTTAGATGAAGCTTTCTTT.

V is TRBV5-3 and J is TRBJ1-6; the D is unclear. TRBV5-3 is annotated as an ORF whose role is uncertain. V lost 1 base and J 7 bases, leaving 15 bases between the germline ends. The CDR3 totals 16 residues. The DNA of the CDR3 is TGTGCCAGAAGCTTGAATTGGCAGTCTTGGAATTCACCCCTCCACTTT. Its translation: CARSLNWQSWNSPLHF.

The chain links TRBV11-2 to TRBJ1-3, with unresolved D. Germline loops: CDR1 SGHAT, CDR2 FQNNGV. V was cut by 5 bases and J by 0 bases, with 8 bases left in between. This CDR3 is 14 amino acids long. CDR3 protein: CASSLYNSGNTIYF. CDR3 nucleotide sequence: TGTGCCAGCAGCCTCTATAACTCTGGAAACACCATATATTTT.

The chain employs TRBV19 and TRBJ2-7; TRBD2 might be the D (7 bases). The length of the CDR3 is 14 residues. Trimming shortened V by 7 bases and J by 2 bases, and 15 bases separated the two germline ends. In germline, CDR1 is LNHDA, CDR2 SQIVND (reference sequence). CDR3: CASKRDIWTYEQYF. The CDR3 DNA is TGTGCCAGTAAGCGGGACATCTGGACCTACGAGCAGTACTTC.

The gene calls are TRBV5-1 and TRBJ1-5; tentative D call: TRBD1 (5 bases). With 4 bases removed from V and 0 bases from J, the gap between germline ends came to 14 bases. In germline, CDR1 is SGHRS, CDR2 YFSETQ. The CDR3 is 16 amino acids. CDR3 coding DNA: TGCGCCAGCAGCCCGACGGGGGATTATAGCAATCAGCCCCAGCATTTT. Encoded protein: CASSPTGDYSNQPQHF.

This rearrangement joins TRBV7-8 to TRBJ2-1, with D possibly being TRBD2 (5 bases). Deletions cut 2 bases from V and 0 bases from J, with 17 bases between. Germline CDR1 reads SGHVS; CDR2 reads FQNEAQ. This CDR3 spans 18 amino acids. The CDR3 spells CASSLIPAGSYSYNEQFF. DNA of the CDR3: TGTGCCAGCAGCTTAATTCCGGCGGGCAGCTACTCCTACAATGAGCAGTTCTTC.

The chain employs TRBV10-3 and TRBJ1-1, with D possibly being TRBD1 (6 bases). Germline V gene data show CDR1 as ENHRY and CDR2 as SYGVKD. The CDR3 totals 14 residues. Deletions cut 5 bases from V and 1 base from J, with 11 bases between. CDR3 bases: TGTGCCATCAGTTTACAGGGCCCGAACACTGAAGCTTTCTTT. Its translation: CAISLQGPNTEAFF.

The chain links TRBV28 to TRBJ1-4; weak D call: TRBD1 (6 bases). This CDR3 comprises 16 residues. Germline V gene data show CDR1 as MDHEN and CDR2 as SYDVKM. Trimming removed 4 bases from V and 4 bases from J, with 16 bases in between. The CDR3 region has the DNA TGTGCCAGCAGTTCCCACAGGGAAAGGGGTAATGAAAAACTGTTTTTT. Protein sequence: CASSSHRERGNEKLFF. Full variable domain (remainder filled in from reference TRBV28 and TRBJ1-4): DVKVTQSSRYLVKRTGEKVFLECVQDMDHENMFWYRQDPGLGLRLIYFSYDVKMKEKGDIPEGYSVSREKKERFSLILESASTNQTSMYLCASSSHRERGNEKLFFGSGTQLSVL.

V usage is TRBV29-1 and J usage is TRBJ2-5, with TRBD1 matching over 7 bases. CDR1 is SQVTM and CDR2 is ANQGSEA in the germline V gene. The length of the CDR3 is 13 residues. V shed 6 bases and J 1 base; nucleotides not matched to a gene: 5. CDR3 in DNA: TGCAGCGTAGACGGGGACAGCCAAGAGACCCAGTACTTC. Translation gives CSVDGDSQETQYF.

This clone was picked up a small number of times. The V call is TRBV18, the J call TRBJ2-1; 9 nucleotides align to TRBD1. The V segment lost 1 base and the J segment 7 bases; nucleotides outside the gene matches: 8. The CDR3 is 16 residues long. Looked up from germline, CDR1 is KGHSH and CDR2 is LQKENI. The CDR3 DNA follows: TGTGCCAGCTCACCACTATCGGGGACAGGGTCGAATGAGCAGTTCTTC. Its protein product is CASSPLSGTGSNEQFF.

The CDR3 bases are TGTGCCAGCAGCTTGGATCTCTCCAGGCAATCCTACGAGCAGTACTTC. Amino acid sequence: CASSLDLSRQSYEQYF. This chain links TRBV5-5 with TRBJ2-7; D is undetermined. This CDR3 has 16 residues. Trimming pared 0 bases from V and 1 base from J, leaving 14 bases between. The V gene's germline CDR1 is SGHKS and CDR2 YYEKEE (reference sequence).